This T cell receptor (beta chain) was sequenced for a study of OX40 agonist ivuxolimab in advanced cancers. Study context: In this trial design, patients received ivuxolimab intravenously at 0.01 to 10 mg/kg every 2 weeks.

V was clipped by 2 bases and J by 4 bases, with 14 bases between them. The CDR3 has 15 residues. CDR1 LNHDA and CDR2 SQIVND come from the germline V gene (reference sequence). Sampling of blood occurred at baseline, cycle 4 day 1, and cycle 7 day 1. TCRdb's copy holds only in-frame clones and misses some; the assay was immunoSEQ multiplex PCR. The sample has roughly 82,000 clones; approximately 87% are singletons. The sequence was obtained from an adult with an advanced solid tumor such as melanoma, head and neck, liver or kidney cancer. The sample consisted of CD4+ or CD8+ T cells sorted from blood, taken in a trial of the OX40 agonist ivuxolimab. V and J are TRBV19 and TRBJ2-5, with D maybe TRBD2 (5 bases). The CDR3 region has the DNA TGTGCCAGTAGTATATGGACGGAGGACCGAGAGACCCAGTACTTC. This encodes CASSIWTEDRETQYF.